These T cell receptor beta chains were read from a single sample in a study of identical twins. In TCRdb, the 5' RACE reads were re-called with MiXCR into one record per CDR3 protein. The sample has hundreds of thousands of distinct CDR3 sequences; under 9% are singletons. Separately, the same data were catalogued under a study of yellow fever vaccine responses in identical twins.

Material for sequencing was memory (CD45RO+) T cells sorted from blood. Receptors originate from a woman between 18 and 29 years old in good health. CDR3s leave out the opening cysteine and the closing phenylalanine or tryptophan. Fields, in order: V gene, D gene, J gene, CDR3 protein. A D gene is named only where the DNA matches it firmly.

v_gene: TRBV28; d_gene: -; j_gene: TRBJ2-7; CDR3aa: ASSLAMVYEQY
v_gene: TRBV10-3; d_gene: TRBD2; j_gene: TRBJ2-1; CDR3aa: AISESRASGRADEQF
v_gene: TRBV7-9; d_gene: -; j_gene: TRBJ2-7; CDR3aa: ASSLAGRNSYEQY
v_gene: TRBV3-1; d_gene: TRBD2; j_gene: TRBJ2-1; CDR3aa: ATSQEVLTSGDNEQF
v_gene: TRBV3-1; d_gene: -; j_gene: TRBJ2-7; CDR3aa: ASSQVPNSGYEQY
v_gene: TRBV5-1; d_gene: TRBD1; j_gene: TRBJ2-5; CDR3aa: ASSPRTGGSETQY
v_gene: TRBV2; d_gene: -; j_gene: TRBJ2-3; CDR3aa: ASGGQATDTQY
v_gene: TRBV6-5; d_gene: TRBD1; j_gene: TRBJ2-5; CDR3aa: ASSSQGDNQETQY
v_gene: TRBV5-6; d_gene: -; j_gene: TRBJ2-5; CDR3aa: ASRGGGLTQY
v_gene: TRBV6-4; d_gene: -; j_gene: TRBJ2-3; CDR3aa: ASSDGTSTDTQY